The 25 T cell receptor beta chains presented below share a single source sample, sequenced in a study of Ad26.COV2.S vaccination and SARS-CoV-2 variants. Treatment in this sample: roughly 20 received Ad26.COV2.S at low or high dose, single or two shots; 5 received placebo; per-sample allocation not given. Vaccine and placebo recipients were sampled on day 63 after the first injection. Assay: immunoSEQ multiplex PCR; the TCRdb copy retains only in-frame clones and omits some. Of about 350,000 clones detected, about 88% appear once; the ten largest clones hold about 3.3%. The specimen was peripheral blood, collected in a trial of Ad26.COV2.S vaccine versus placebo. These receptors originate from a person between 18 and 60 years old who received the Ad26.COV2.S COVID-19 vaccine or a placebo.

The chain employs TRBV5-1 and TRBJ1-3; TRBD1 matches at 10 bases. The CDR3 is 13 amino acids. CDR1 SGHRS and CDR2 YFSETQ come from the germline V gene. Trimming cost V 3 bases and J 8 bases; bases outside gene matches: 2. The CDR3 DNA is TGCGCCAGCAGCTCGGGGACAGGGGACACCATATATTTT. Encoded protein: CASSSGTGDTIYF.

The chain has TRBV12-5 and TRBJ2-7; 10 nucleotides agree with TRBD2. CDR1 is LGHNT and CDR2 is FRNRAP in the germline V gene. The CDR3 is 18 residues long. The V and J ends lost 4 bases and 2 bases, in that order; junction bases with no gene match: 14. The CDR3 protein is CASGSSPGTSDFPYEQYF. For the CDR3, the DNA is TGTGCTAGTGGTTCCTCACCCGGGACTAGCGATTTCCCCTACGAGCAGTACTTC. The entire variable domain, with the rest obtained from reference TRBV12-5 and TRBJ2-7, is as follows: DARVTQTPRHKVTEMGQEVTMRCQPILGHNTVFWYRQTMMQGLELLAYFRNRAPLDDSGMPKDRFSAEMPDATLATLKIQPSEPRDSAVYFCASGSSPGTSDFPYEQYFGPGTRLTVT.

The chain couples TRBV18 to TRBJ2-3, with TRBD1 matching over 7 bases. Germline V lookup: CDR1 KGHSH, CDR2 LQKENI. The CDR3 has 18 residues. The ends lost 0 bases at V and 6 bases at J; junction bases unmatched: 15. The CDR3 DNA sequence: TGTGCCAGCTCACCACCTTTTGGGGGACAGTTAAACGCGGATACGCAGTATTTT. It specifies CASSPPFGGQLNADTQYF.

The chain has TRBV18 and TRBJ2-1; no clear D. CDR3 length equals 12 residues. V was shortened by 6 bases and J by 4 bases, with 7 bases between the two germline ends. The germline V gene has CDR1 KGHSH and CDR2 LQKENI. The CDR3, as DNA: TGTGCCAGCTCGACCGGTTACAATGAGCAGTTCTTC. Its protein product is CASSTGYNEQFF.

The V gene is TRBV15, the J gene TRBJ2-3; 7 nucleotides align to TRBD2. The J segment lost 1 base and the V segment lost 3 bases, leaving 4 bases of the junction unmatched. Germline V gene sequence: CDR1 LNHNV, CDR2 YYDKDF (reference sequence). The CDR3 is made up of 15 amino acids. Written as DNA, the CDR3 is TGTGCCACCAGCAGCGGCGGGAGCGGCACAGATACGCAGTATTTT. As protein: CATSSGGSGTDTQYF.

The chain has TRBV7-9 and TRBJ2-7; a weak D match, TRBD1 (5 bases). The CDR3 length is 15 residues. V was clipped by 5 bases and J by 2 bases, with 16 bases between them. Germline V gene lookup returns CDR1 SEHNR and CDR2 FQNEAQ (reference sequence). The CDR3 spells CASSLTDEPTYEQYF. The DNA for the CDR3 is TGTGCCAGCAGCCTGACAGATGAACCGACCTACGAGCAGTACTTC. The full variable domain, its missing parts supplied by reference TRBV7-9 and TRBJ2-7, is DTGVSQNPRHKITKRGQNVTFRCDPISEHNRLYWYRQTLGQGPEFLTYFQNEAQLEKSRLLSDRFSAERPKGSFSTLEIQRTEQGDSAMYLCASSLTDEPTYEQYFGPGTRLTVT.

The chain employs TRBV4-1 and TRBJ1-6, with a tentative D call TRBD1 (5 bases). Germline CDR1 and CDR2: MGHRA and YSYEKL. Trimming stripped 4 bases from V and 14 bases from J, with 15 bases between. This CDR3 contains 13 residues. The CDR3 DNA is TGCGCCAGCAGCCTGACACCTCAGGGTTCCCTCCACTTT. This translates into CASSLTPQGSLHF.

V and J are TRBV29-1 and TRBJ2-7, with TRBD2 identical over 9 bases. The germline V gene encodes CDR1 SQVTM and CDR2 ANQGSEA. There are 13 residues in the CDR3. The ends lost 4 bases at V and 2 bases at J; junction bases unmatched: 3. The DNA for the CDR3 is TGCAGCGTTGTCATAGCGGGGGCCTACGAGCAGTACTTC. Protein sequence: CSVVIAGAYEQYF.

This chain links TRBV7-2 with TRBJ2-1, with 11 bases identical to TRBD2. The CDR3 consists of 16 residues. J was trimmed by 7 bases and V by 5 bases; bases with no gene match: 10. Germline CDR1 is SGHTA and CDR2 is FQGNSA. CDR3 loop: CASSPTSGLAVNEQFF. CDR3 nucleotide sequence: TGTGCCAGCAGCCCCACCTCGGGACTAGCGGTAAATGAGCAGTTCTTC.

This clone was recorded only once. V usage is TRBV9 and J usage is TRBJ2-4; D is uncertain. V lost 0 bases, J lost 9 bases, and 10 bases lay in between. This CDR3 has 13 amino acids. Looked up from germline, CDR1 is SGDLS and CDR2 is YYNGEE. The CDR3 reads CASSVDGPTIQYF. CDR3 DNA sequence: TGTGCCAGCAGCGTAGATGGCCCTACCATTCAGTACTTC.

As DNA, the CDR3 is TGTGCCAGCAAAACCCATGGGGATACGCAGTATTTT. It specifies CASKTHGDTQYF. The V call is TRBV25-1, the J call TRBJ2-3, with D unresolved. The CDR3 has 12 amino acids. The V gene's germline CDR1 is MGHDK and CDR2 SYGVNS. V shed 7 bases and J shed 6 bases, with 11 bases lying between them.

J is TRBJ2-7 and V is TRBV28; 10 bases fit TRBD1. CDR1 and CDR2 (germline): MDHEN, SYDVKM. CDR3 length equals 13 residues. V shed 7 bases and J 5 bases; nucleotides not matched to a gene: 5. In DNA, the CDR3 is TGTGCCAGCACCGACAGGGGGCGTGACGAGCAGTACTTC. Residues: CASTDRGRDEQYF.

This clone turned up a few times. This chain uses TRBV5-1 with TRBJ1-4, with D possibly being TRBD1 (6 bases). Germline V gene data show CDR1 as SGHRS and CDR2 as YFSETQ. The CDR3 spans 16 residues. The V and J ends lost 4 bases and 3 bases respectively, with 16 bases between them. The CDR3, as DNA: TGCGCCAGCAGCCATGAAACAGGGTCGTCTAATGAAAAACTGTTTTTT. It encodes CASSHETGSSNEKLFF. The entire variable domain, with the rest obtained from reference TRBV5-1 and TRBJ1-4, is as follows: KAGVTQTPRYLIKTRGQQVTLSCSPISGHRSVSWYQQTPGQGLQFLFEYFSETQRNKGNFPGRFSGRQFSNSRSEMNVSTLELGDSALYLCASSHETGSSNEKLFFGSGTQLSVL.

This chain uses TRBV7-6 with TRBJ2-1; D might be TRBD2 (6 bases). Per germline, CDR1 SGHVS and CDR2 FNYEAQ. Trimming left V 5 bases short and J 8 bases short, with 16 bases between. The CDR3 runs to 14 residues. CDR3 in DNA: TGTGCCAGCAGCCAGGGACTCTCAGGCGATGAGCAGTTCTTC. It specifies CASSQGLSGDEQFF.

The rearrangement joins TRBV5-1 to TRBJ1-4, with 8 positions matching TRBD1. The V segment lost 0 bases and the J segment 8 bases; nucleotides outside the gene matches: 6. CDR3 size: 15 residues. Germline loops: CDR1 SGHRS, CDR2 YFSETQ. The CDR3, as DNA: TGCGCCAGCAGCTTGGTTACAGGGGGGGTCGAAAAACTGTTTTTT. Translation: CASSLVTGGVEKLFF.

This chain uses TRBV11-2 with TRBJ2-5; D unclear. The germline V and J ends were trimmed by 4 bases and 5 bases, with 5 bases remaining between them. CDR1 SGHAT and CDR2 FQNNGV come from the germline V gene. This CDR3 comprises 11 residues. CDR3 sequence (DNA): TGTGCCAGCAGCTCATTGGAGACCCAGTACTTC. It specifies CASSSLETQYF.

CDR3 sequence: CASSLITDYEQYF. The CDR3 DNA reads TGTGCCAGCAGTTTAATTACGGACTACGAGCAGTACTTC. The rearrangement joins TRBV28 to TRBJ2-7; D call uncertain. The CDR3 spans 13 residues. The V and J ends lost 2 bases and 3 bases respectively, with 8 bases between them. CDR1 is MDHEN, CDR2 SYDVKM, per germline.

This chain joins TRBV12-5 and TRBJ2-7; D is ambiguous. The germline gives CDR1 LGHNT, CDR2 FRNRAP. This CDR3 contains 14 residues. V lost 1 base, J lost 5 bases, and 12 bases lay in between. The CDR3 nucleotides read TGTGCTAGTGGTTTGGGGCCCCGGCAGAACGAGCAGTACTTC. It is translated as CASGLGPRQNEQYF.

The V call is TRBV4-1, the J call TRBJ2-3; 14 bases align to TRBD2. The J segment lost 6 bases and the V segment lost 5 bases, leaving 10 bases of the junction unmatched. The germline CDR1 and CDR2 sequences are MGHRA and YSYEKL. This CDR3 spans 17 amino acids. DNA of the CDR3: TGCGCCAGCAGCAACCGACTAGCGGGAGGGCCAACGGATACGCAGTATTTT. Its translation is CASSNRLAGGPTDTQYF.

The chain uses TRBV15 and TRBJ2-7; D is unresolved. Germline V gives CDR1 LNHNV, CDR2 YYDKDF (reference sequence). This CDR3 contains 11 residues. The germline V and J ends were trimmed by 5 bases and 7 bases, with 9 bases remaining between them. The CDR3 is CATSGLREQYF. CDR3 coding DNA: TGTGCCACCAGCGGGTTACGGGAGCAGTACTTC.

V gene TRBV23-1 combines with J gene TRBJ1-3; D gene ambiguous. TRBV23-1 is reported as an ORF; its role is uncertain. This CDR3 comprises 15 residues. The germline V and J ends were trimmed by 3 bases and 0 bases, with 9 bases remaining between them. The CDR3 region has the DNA TGCGCCAGCAGTCATCGGGTTAGCTCTGGAAACACCATATATTTT. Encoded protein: CASSHRVSSGNTIYF.

CDR3 amino acids: CASSFMWDSSYNEQFF. The CDR3 DNA reads as TGTGCCAGCAGTTTTATGTGGGACAGCTCCTACAATGAGCAGTTCTTC. The J gene is TRBJ2-1, the V gene TRBV9; TRBD1 aligns across 7 bases. Germline V gene lookup returns CDR1 SGDLS and CDR2 YYNGEE. This CDR3 contains 16 residues. The V and J ends lost 5 bases and 0 bases, in that order; junction bases with no gene match: 8.

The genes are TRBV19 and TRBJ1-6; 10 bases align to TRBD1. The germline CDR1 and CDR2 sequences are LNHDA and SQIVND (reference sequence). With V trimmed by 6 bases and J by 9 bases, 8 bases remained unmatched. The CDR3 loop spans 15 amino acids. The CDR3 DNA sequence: TGTGCCAGTAGACCGCCGGGACAGGGGATTTCACCCCTCCACTTT. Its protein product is CASRPPGQGISPLHF.

This CDR3 reads CSVPAMLAKNIQYF. CDR3 nucleotides: TGCAGCGTTCCAGCAATGCTAGCCAAAAACATTCAGTACTTC. The chain combines TRBV29-1 with TRBJ2-4; no firm D call. V was pared by 5 bases and J by 0 bases, with 11 bases between. Germline lookup yields CDR1 SQVTM and CDR2 ANQGSEA. The CDR3 covers 14 residues.

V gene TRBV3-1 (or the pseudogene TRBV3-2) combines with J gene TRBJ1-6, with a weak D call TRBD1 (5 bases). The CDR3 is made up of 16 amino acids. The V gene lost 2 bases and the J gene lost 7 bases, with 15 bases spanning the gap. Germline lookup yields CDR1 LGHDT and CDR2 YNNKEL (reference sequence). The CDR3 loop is CASSQTQGVRNSPLHF. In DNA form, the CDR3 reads TGTGCCAGCAGCCAAACCCAAGGGGTTAGGAATTCACCCCTCCACTTT.